Each of the 22 T cell receptor beta chains below was sequenced from the same sample in a study of CXCR3 chemokines and chemotherapy response in bladder cancer. TCRdb redid the calling of the PCR reads with MiXCR, one entry per CDR3 protein. The sample holds 2,000 to 3,000 distinct CDR3 sequences, approximately 7.4% seen once. This specimen was acquired from a patient whose treatment included neoadjuvant chemotherapy. The receptors shown here come from a human donor with bladder cancer that responded to neoadjuvant chemotherapy.

The rearrangement joins TRBV12-3 or TRBV12-4 to TRBJ2-7; D is perhaps TRBD1 (5 bases). The CDR3 sequence is 14 residues long. With 5 bases removed from V and 2 bases from J, the gap between germline ends came to 13 bases. Here the CDR3 reads CASSPRQGPYEQYF. The CDR3 DNA reads as TGTGCCAGCAGTCCCCGGCAGGGCCCCTACGAGCAGTACTTC.

This clonotype was seen ten or more times. The V gene is TRBV6-1, the J gene TRBJ2-5, with TRBD2 as a possible D gene (5 bases). CDR1 is MNHNS and CDR2 is SASEGT in the germline V gene. The CDR3 runs to 13 residues. V was pared by 1 base and J by 9 bases, with 12 bases between. The CDR3 DNA follows: TGTGCCAGCAGTGAAGAGAGGACTGGGGCCCAGTACTTC. As protein: CASSEERTGAQYF.

V is TRBV6-5 and J is TRBJ1-2; D is possibly TRBD1 (5 bases). CDR1 is MNHEY and CDR2 is SVGAGI in the germline V gene. The CDR3 has 15 residues. The V end lost 0 bases, the J end lost 2 bases, and 10 bases lay between the germline ends. CDR3 loop: CASSYSTGGNYGYTF. CDR3 bases: TGTGCCAGCAGTTACTCGACGGGGGGGAACTATGGCTACACCTTC.

This clonotype is large. This chain connects TRBV19 to TRBJ2-1; D uncertain. The CDR3 is made up of 11 amino acids. Trimming shortened V by 4 bases and J by 10 bases, and 8 bases separated the two germline ends. CDR1 LNHDA and CDR2 SQIVND come from the germline V gene (reference sequence). CDR3 in amino acids: CASSSHSEQFF. The CDR3, as DNA: TGTGCCAGTAGTAGCCACTCGGAGCAGTTCTTC.

The chain joins TRBV12-3 or TRBV12-4 to TRBJ2-3; tentatively, D is TRBD2 (7 bases). The V and J ends lost 3 bases and 6 bases respectively, with 16 bases between them. The CDR3 is 15 amino acids. The CDR3 DNA is TGTGCCAGCAGTTTGACGGGGGGCCAAGGGGATACGCAGTATTTT. Encoded protein: CASSLTGGQGDTQYF.

The V gene is TRBV20-1, the J gene TRBJ2-7; possibly TRBD2 for D (5 bases). V lost 1 base to trimming and J lost 0 bases, with 10 bases between them. This CDR3 is 14 amino acids long. The germline CDR1 and CDR2 sequences are DFQATT and SNEGSKA (reference sequence). This chain's CDR3 is CSARVGASSYEQYF. In nucleotides, the CDR3 is TGCAGTGCTAGAGTGGGAGCGAGCTCCTACGAGCAGTACTTC.

This clonotype qualifies as medium-sized. The chain has TRBV12-3 or TRBV12-4 and TRBJ2-7, with 7 nucleotides matching TRBD2. Trimming took 4 bases from V and 6 from J; bases not matched to a gene: 6. The CDR3 contains 13 residues. CDR3 DNA: TGTGCCAGCAGTTACGTGGGAGGGCTCGAGCAGTACTTC. Its translation: CASSYVGGLEQYF.

V gene TRBV7-9 combines with J gene TRBJ2-3; no firm D call. There are 12 residues in the CDR3. Trimming removed 0 bases from V and 11 bases from J, with 9 bases in between. The germline V gene encodes CDR1 SEHNR and CDR2 FQNEAQ (reference sequence). CDR3 nucleotide sequence: TGTGCCAGCAGCTTAGCCCCGGGCGGGCAGTATTTT. This codes for CASSLAPGGQYF.

This clonotype was recorded many times. The rearrangement uses TRBV6-6 and TRBJ2-2; 11 nucleotides line up with TRBD2. CDR1 is MNHNY and CDR2 is SVGAGI in the germline V gene (reference sequence). After removal of 5 bases from V and 2 bases from J, the junction contained 1 base not matched to a gene. The CDR3 consists of 15 residues. CDR3: CASSRLAGNTGELFF. The DNA of the CDR3 is TGTGCCAGCAGTAGACTAGCGGGAAACACCGGGGAGCTGTTTTTT.

Concerning this clonotype itself: A much larger clone differs by one base, so this may be a read error. The rearrangement links TRBV5-6 to TRBJ2-2, with TRBD1 matching 9 bases. Germline CDR1 SGHDT, CDR2 YYEEEE. V shed 1 base, J shed 7 bases, and the junction held 8 bases outside the gene matches. The CDR3 is 16 amino acids. The CDR3 reads CASSLWDRVLSGELFF. CDR3 DNA sequence: TGTGCCAGCAGCTTGTGGGACAGGGTATTGAGCGGGGAGCTGTTTTTT.

This clonotype rates as medium-sized. The chain carries TRBV6-6 and TRBJ2-1, with D perhaps TRBD2 (6 bases). This CDR3 spans 13 amino acids. The V end was cut by 10 bases, the J end by 5 bases, with 15 bases between. Germline V gives CDR1 MNHNY, CDR2 SVGAGI (reference sequence). CDR3 coding DNA: TGTGCCATCCGGGACTTAGCGAACAATGAGCAGTTCTTC. This sequence encodes CAIRDLANNEQFF.

This clonotype was observed many times. The gene calls are TRBV6-6 and TRBJ1-4; the D gene is possibly TRBD1 (5 bases). Trimming took 5 bases from V and 4 from J, leaving 11 bases between them. Germline CDR1 is MNHNY and CDR2 is SVGAGI (reference sequence). The CDR3 covers 14 residues. CDR3 nucleotide sequence: TGTGCCAGCAGTAGTCAGGGTGGTAATGAAAAACTGTTTTTT. Its protein product is CASSSQGGNEKLFF.

The rearrangement joins TRBV28 to TRBJ2-1; TRBD2 matches at 10 bases. J gave up 3 bases and V 2 bases, and 7 bases lay outside the gene matches. The length of the CDR3 is 17 residues. The germline CDR1 and CDR2 sequences are MDHEN and SYDVKM. The CDR3, as DNA: TGTGCCAGCAGTTTACGGCCCAGGACTAGCGGCTACAATGAGCAGTTCTTC. As protein: CASSLRPRTSGYNEQFF.

At least ten counts were recorded for this clonotype. J is TRBJ2-1 and V is TRBV18; D call uncertain. Germline assignment: CDR1 KGHSH and CDR2 LQKENI. The CDR3 runs 13 residues. V lost 5 bases to trimming and J lost 3 bases, with 8 bases between them. The CDR3 sequence is CASSLGRYNEQFF. CDR3 bases: TGTGCCAGCTCATTAGGCCGCTACAATGAGCAGTTCTTC.

By share, this clonotype ranks as medium-sized. The rearrangement uses TRBV19 and TRBJ2-3; 13 bases fit TRBD2. There are 18 residues in the CDR3. Looked up from germline, CDR1 is LNHDA and CDR2 is SQIVND (reference sequence). The junction had 11 bases not matched to a gene; V was cut back by 6 bases and J by 2 bases. CDR3 bases: TGTGCCAGTAGGGGCGGGACTAGCGGGAATTTCGACACAGATACGCAGTATTTT. Protein product: CASRGGTSGNFDTDTQYF.

This clonotype rates as large. The gene calls are TRBV6-2 or TRBV6-3 and TRBJ2-7; TRBD2 matches 9 bases. This CDR3 region has 15 residues. V lost 5 bases, J lost 6 bases, and 11 bases stayed unmatched. CDR1 and CDR2 (germline): MNHEY, SVGEGT. CDR3 in amino acids: CASSPSGGRAFEQYF. Here the CDR3 DNA reads TGTGCCAGCAGTCCCAGCGGCGGGAGGGCCTTCGAGCAGTACTTC.

This clonotype is labeled as medium-sized. The chain employs TRBV27 and TRBJ2-1; 7 positions match TRBD1. Germline CDR1 is MNHEY and CDR2 is SMNVEV (reference sequence). V dropped 0 bases and J dropped 2; count of bases not matched to a gene: 4. This CDR3 comprises 16 residues. Here the CDR3 reads CASSLSGRGTYNEQFF. As DNA, the CDR3 is TGTGCCAGCAGTTTATCGGGCAGGGGGACCTACAATGAGCAGTTCTTC.

This clonotype is judged medium-sized. The V call is TRBV12-3 or TRBV12-4, the J call TRBJ2-3; D perhaps matches TRBD1 (6 bases). The germline V and J ends were trimmed by 5 bases and 3 bases, with 18 bases remaining between them. The CDR3 is 16 residues long. CDR3 amino acids: CASSPGTHLRTDTQYF. The CDR3 DNA follows: TGTGCCAGCAGTCCCGGGACACACCTTAGGACAGATACGCAGTATTTT.

The chain is built from TRBV5-5 and TRBJ2-5, with 8 nucleotides matching TRBD1. The V segment lost 5 bases and the J segment 2 bases; nucleotides outside the gene matches: 23. The CDR3 runs to 20 residues. Germline V gene sequence: CDR1 SGHKS, CDR2 YYEKEE (reference sequence). CDR3 sequence: CASSTGAMDRVRRLQETQYF. CDR3 in DNA: TGTGCCAGCAGTACCGGAGCGATGGACAGGGTCCGCCGCCTACAAGAGACCCAGTACTTC.

Relative to its sample, this clonotype is medium-sized. The chain has TRBV10-3 and TRBJ2-7; the match to TRBD2 covers 9 bases. The CDR3 totals 17 residues. Trimming removed 3 bases from V and 3 bases from J; junction bases left unmatched: 12. The germline gives CDR1 ENHRY, CDR2 SYGVKD. The chain's CDR3 is CAISDQAGGLVSYEQYF. The CDR3 DNA sequence: TGTGCCATCAGTGATCAAGCGGGAGGCCTGGTAAGCTACGAGCAGTACTTC.

The V and J genes are TRBV12-3 or TRBV12-4 and TRBJ1-2, with a tentative D call TRBD1 (6 bases). The V end lost 2 bases, the J end lost 6 bases, and 13 bases lay between the germline ends. CDR3 length: 14 amino acids. CDR3 nucleotide sequence: TGTGCCAGCAGTTTAAGGCGGCAGGGGCATGGCTACACCTTC. This gives the protein CASSLRRQGHGYTF.

Relative to its sample, this clonotype is medium-sized. The chain carries TRBV6-1 and TRBJ2-7; 10 bases map to TRBD1. Germline CDR1 and CDR2: MNHNS and SASEGT. Trimming took 0 bases from V and 6 from J; bases not matched to a gene: 2. The CDR3 sequence is 14 residues long. DNA of the CDR3: TGTGCCAGCAGTGAAGCCGGGACAGGGGTCGAGCAGTACTTC. It is translated as CASSEAGTGVEQYF.